Listed here is a single TCR beta chain. The antigen remains undetermined. PCR was performed using 60 Vbeta and 13 Jbeta primers. Clones were read by immunoSEQ multiplex PCR, and TCRdb kept only the in-frame ones, dropping some. The table has around 190,000 clones, nearly 80% seen once. The CDR3 has 12 residues. The V end was cut by 11 bases, the J end by 1 base, with 11 bases between. Germline CDR1 MNHNY, CDR2 SVGAGI (reference sequence). The data were taken from a study of cytomegalovirus exposure and HLA in healthy donors. Looking at the study overall: The study's early data release held around 85 million unique TCRs from HLA-typed donors.

General study points: For TCR beta chains, V- and J-gene trimming was later linked to a missense DCLRE1C variant.

The chain links TRBV6-6 to TRBJ2-5; D unresolved. The sequence came from a female donor in good health and CMV-seronegative. The sample was PBMCs. The CDR3, as DNA: TGTGCCTTTGGGCAGACCCAAGAGACCCAGTACTTC. Its translation is CAFGQTQETQYF.